The next 17 T cell receptor beta chains were all read from a single sample in a study of T cells after yellow fever vaccination. TCRdb reprocessed the 5' RACE reads via MiXCR and lists one record per CDR3 protein. The repertoire holds 450,000 to 550,000 distinct CDR3 sequences, with around a fifth as singletons. The sequenced sample was PBMCs, obtained around 3 weeks after the first yellow fever vaccination. Receptors originate from a man between 18 and 35 years old who received the YFV17D yellow fever vaccine.

This clonotype was seen a few times. V usage is TRBV7-9 and J usage is TRBJ1-2; D is possibly TRBD1 (5 bases). Trimming took off 1 base at V and 5 bases at J, with 14 bases between the two ends. The germline CDR1 and CDR2 sequences are SEHNR and FQNEAQ (reference sequence). This CDR3 has 15 residues. Here the CDR3 reads CASSLVRGAGYGYTF. DNA for the CDR3: TGTGCCAGCAGCTTAGTAAGGGGCGCGGGATATGGCTACACCTTC.

The CDR3 loop reads CASSLARPRLAYLSGEQFF. The CDR3 nucleotides read TGTGCCAGCAGCTTAGCCCGGCCGAGACTAGCTTATTTGTCTGGTGAGCAGTTCTTC. The chain links TRBV7-2 to TRBJ2-1, with 7 bases lining up with TRBD2. J lost 9 bases, V lost 0 bases, and 20 bases had no gene match. The V gene's germline CDR1 is SGHTA and CDR2 FQGNSA. The length of the CDR3 is 19 residues. Drawing the rest from reference TRBV7-2 and TRBJ2-1, the complete variable domain is GAGVSQSPSNKVTEKGKDVELRCDPISGHTALYWYRQSLGQGLEFLIYFQGNSAPDKSGLPSDRFSAERTGGSVSTLTIQRTQQEDSAVYLCASSLARPRLAYLSGEQFFGPGTRLTVL.

The table lists this clonotype with many counts. V and J are TRBV29-1 and TRBJ2-5, with TRBD1 as a possible D gene (5 bases). The V gene's germline CDR1 is SQVTM and CDR2 ANQGSEA. V shed 3 bases and J shed 1 base, with 12 bases lying between them. The length of the CDR3 is 14 residues. The CDR3 DNA sequence: TGCAGCGTTGAGCCTTTAGACAGCCAAGAGACCCAGTACTTC. The encoded protein is CSVEPLDSQETQYF.

V is TRBV12-3 or TRBV12-4 and J is TRBJ1-1, with a possible D match to TRBD1 (6 bases). This CDR3 region has 12 residues. Trimming took off 8 bases at V and 8 bases at J, with 15 bases between the two ends. The CDR3 DNA reads as TGTGCCAGCCGTAGGGGGACGAGGGAAGCTTTCTTT. This encodes CASRRGTREAFF.

This clonotype appeared a few times. This sequence joins TRBV29-1 and TRBJ1-1, with a weak D call TRBD1 (6 bases). The CDR3 has 12 residues. The germline V gene has CDR1 SQVTM and CDR2 ANQGSEA. With 6 bases removed from V and 1 base from J, the gap between germline ends came to 9 bases. The DNA for the CDR3 is TGCAGCGTCCTGGACAGGAACACTGAAGCTTTCTTT. Its translation is CSVLDRNTEAFF.

This clonotype came up many times. V and J are TRBV4-1 and TRBJ2-3, with 12 bases lining up with TRBD1. CDR3 length: 16 amino acids. Germline V CDR1 and CDR2: MGHRA, YSYEKL. The J segment lost 3 bases and the V segment lost 4 bases, leaving 5 bases of the junction unmatched. The CDR3 loop is CASSRAGQGATDTQYF. The CDR3 coding sequence is TGCGCCAGCAGCCGAGCGGGACAGGGGGCGACAGATACGCAGTATTTT.

This clonotype was counted only a few times. This chain joins TRBV7-8 and TRBJ2-2, with 9 bases lining up with TRBD2. Trimming took 7 bases from V and 3 from J; bases not matched to a gene: 9. This CDR3 region has 16 residues. The germline V gene has CDR1 SGHVS and CDR2 FQNEAQ. DNA for the CDR3: TGTGCCAGCACCGCCTATAGCGGGAGCCACACCGGGGAGCTGTTTTTT. Translating gives CASTAYSGSHTGELFF.

This clonotype was seen only a few times. The CDR3 loop is CASSSTSTDTQYF. The CDR3 DNA reads TGCGCCAGCAGCTCAACAAGCACAGATACGCAGTATTTT. The rearrangement links TRBV5-1 to TRBJ2-3; D uncertain. Germline CDR1 SGHRS, CDR2 YFSETQ. V dropped 3 bases and J dropped 0 bases, with 5 bases sitting between them. This CDR3 has 13 amino acids. Drawing the rest from reference TRBV5-1 and TRBJ2-3, the complete variable domain is KAGVTQTPRYLIKTRGQQVTLSCSPISGHRSVSWYQQTPGQGLQFLFEYFSETQRNKGNFPGRFSGRQFSNSRSEMNVSTLELGDSALYLCASSSTSTDTQYFGPGTRLTVL.

This clonotype showed up just a few times. This chain uses TRBV25-1 with TRBJ2-1; 10 bases are shared with TRBD1. The CDR3 covers 14 residues. J gave up 5 bases and V 7 bases, and 5 bases lay outside the gene matches. Germline lookup yields CDR1 MGHDK and CDR2 SYGVNS. This CDR3 reads CASTGQGVNNEQFF. As DNA, the CDR3 is TGTGCCAGCACAGGACAGGGGGTCAACAATGAGCAGTTCTTC.

This clonotype was seen a few times. The chain combines TRBV5-6 with TRBJ1-5, with a weak D call TRBD1 (6 bases). The CDR3 has 16 amino acids. The germline gives CDR1 SGHDT, CDR2 YYEEEE. Trimming took 2 bases from V and 7 from J, leaving 19 bases between them. CDR3 in DNA: TGTGCCAGCAGCTTCGGGGGGCCGTCGGTTTTGCAGCCCCAGCATTTT. Encoded protein: CASSFGGPSVLQPQHF. Full variable domain (rest looked up from reference TRBV5-6 and TRBJ1-5): DAGVTQSPTHLIKTRGQQVTLRCSPKSGHDTVSWYQQALGQGPQFIFQYYEEEERQRGNFPDRFSGHQFPNYSSELNVNALLLGDSALYLCASSFGGPSVLQPQHFGDGTRLSIL.

This chain connects TRBV15 to TRBJ2-1, with 8 bases fitting TRBD2. Germline V gene sequence: CDR1 LNHNV, CDR2 YYDKDF (reference sequence). V shed 6 bases, J shed 6 bases, and the junction held 4 bases outside the gene matches. The CDR3 runs to 13 residues. The CDR3 sequence: CATRPGGLNEQFF. DNA of the CDR3: TGTGCCACCAGGCCGGGGGGGCTCAATGAGCAGTTCTTC.

This clonotype has just a few counts. The rearrangement uses TRBV5-1 and TRBJ1-2; D not resolved. Between the trimmed V and J ends, which lost 0 bases and 6 bases, there was a span of 12 bases. Germline V CDR1 and CDR2: SGHRS, YFSETQ. The CDR3 is 14 residues long. The CDR3 loop reads CASSLANINHGYTF. CDR3 in DNA: TGCGCCAGCAGCTTGGCCAACATAAACCATGGCTACACCTTC.

This clonotype was seen a few times. The genes are TRBV7-9 and TRBJ1-3; D unclear. Trimming removed 2 bases from V and 1 base from J, with 12 bases in between. Germline-derived CDR1 and CDR2 are SEHNR and FQNEAQ (reference sequence). The CDR3 length is 16 residues. The CDR3 nucleotides are TGTGCCAGCAGCTTAACCTCTTTAGGATCTGGAAACACCATATATTTT. Protein product: CASSLTSLGSGNTIYF.

This clonotype appeared a few times. V usage is TRBV9 and J usage is TRBJ2-2; 9 bases map to TRBD1. With 0 bases clipped from V and 5 bases from J, the junction kept 5 bases outside the gene matches. The CDR3 has 16 amino acids. Germline V gene data show CDR1 as SGDLS and CDR2 as YYNGEE. The CDR3 is CASSVVLTGGTGELFF. The CDR3 nucleotides read TGTGCCAGCAGCGTAGTTCTGACAGGGGGAACCGGGGAGCTGTTTTTT.

This clonotype was seen more than once but under ten times. The chain uses TRBV5-1 and TRBJ1-1; no definite D call. Germline lookup yields CDR1 SGHRS and CDR2 YFSETQ. The CDR3 consists of 15 residues. V was pared by 0 bases and J by 5 bases, with 14 bases between. In nucleotides, the CDR3 is TGCGCCAGCAGCTTGGCCGAGGGAATGAGAACTGAAGCTTTCTTT. It translates to CASSLAEGMRTEAFF.

The J gene is TRBJ2-2, the V gene TRBV12-3 or TRBV12-4; D might be TRBD1 (5 bases). The V end lost 6 bases, the J end lost 2 bases, and 10 bases lay between the germline ends. The CDR3 has 14 amino acids. The CDR3 loop reads CASRPDRNTGELFF. CDR3 DNA sequence: TGTGCCAGCAGACCCGACAGAAACACCGGGGAGCTGTTTTTT.

The CDR3 sequence is CASSQERGNQPQHF. CDR3 in DNA: TGCGCCAGCAGCCAAGAAAGGGGTAATCAGCCCCAGCATTTT. J is TRBJ1-5 and V is TRBV4-1, with a weak D call TRBD1 (5 bases). Per the germline V gene, CDR1 is MGHRA and CDR2 is YSYEKL. CDR3 length equals 14 residues. The ends were cut back, 0 bases at V and 4 bases at J, with 7 bases in the middle.